This TCR beta chain derives from a study of blood T cell repertoires in COVID-19. Germline lookup yields CDR1 SEHNR and CDR2 FQNEAQ (reference sequence). The length of the CDR3 is 13 residues. The V and J ends lost 3 bases and 1 base respectively, with 6 bases between them. Profiling relied on immunoSEQ multiplex PCR, and the TCRdb table lists in-frame clones only, not all of them. The sample holds about 120,000 clones; around 87% are singletons and the top ten take about 2.1%. The V call is TRBV7-9, the J call TRBJ1-1; D may be TRBD1 (6 bases). The TCR originated in a woman between 45 and 60 years old with acute or convalescent COVID-19. The sample taken for sequencing was peripheral blood. The CDR3 DNA sequence: TGTGCCAGCAGCTTGGACAGGAACACTGAAGCTTTCTTT. This sequence encodes CASSLDRNTEAFF. Supplemented by reference TRBV7-9 and TRBJ1-1, the full variable domain reads DTGVSQNPRHKITKRGQNVTFRCDPISEHNRLYWYRQTLGQGPEFLTYFQNEAQLEKSRLLSDRFSAERPKGSFSTLEIQRTEQGDSAMYLCASSLDRNTEAFFGQGTRLTVV.